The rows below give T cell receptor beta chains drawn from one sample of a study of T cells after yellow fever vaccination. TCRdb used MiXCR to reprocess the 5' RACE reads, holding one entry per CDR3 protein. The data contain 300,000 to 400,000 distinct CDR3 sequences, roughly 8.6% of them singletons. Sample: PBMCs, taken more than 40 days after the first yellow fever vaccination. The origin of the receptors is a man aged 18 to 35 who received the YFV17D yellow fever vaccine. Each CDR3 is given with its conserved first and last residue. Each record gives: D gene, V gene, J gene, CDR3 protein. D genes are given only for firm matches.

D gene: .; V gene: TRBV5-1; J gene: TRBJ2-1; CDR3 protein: CASSLGSPDNEQFF
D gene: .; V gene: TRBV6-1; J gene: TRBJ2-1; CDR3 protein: CASSQTGERYNEQFF
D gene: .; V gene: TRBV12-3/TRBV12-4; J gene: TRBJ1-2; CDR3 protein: CASSFEGNYGYTF
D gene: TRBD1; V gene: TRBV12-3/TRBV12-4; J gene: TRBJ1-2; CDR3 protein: CASSGGTVSYGYTF
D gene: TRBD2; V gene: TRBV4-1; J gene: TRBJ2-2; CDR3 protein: CASSPHIRTSGYSRGNTGELFF
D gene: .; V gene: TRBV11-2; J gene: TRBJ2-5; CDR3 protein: CASSLFQPQETQYF
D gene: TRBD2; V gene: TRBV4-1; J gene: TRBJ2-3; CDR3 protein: CASSPGTSGTDTQYF
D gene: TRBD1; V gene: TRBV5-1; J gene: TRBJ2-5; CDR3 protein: CASSQNRGAQETQYF
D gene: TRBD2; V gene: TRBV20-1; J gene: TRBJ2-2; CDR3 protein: CSAGLAGGRTGELFF
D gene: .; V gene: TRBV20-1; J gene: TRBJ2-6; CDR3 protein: CSAKPSDRSGANVLTF
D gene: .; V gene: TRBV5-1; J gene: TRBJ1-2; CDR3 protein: CASRVSGFDYGYTF
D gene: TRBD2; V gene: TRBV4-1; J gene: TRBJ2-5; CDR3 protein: CASSQSPGLSETQYF
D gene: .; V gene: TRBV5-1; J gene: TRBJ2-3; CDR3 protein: CASSLGGDTQYF
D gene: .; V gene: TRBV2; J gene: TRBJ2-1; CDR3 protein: CASSGTGVYNEQFF
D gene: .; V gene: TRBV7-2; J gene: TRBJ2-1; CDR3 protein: CATRAGSYNEQFF
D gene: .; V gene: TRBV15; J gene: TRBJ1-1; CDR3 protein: CATSRGEGVDTEAFF